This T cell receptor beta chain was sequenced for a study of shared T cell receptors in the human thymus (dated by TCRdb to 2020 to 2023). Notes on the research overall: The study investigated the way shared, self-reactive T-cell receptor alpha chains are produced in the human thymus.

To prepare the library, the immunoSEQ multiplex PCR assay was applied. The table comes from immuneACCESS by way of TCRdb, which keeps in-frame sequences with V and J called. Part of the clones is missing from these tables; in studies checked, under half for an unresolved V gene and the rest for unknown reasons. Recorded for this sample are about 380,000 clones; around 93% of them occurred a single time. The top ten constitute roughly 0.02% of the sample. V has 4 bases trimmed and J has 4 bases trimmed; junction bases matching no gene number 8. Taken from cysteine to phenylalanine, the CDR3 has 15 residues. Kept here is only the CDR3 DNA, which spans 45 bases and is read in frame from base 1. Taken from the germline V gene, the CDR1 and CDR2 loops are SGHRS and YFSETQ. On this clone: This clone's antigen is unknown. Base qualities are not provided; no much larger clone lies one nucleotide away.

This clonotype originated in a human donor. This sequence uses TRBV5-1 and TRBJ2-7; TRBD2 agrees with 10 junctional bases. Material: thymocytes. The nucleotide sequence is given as TGCGCCAGCAGCCCCTCTAGCGGGAGACGGTACGAGCAGTACTTC. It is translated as CASSPSSGRRYEQYF.